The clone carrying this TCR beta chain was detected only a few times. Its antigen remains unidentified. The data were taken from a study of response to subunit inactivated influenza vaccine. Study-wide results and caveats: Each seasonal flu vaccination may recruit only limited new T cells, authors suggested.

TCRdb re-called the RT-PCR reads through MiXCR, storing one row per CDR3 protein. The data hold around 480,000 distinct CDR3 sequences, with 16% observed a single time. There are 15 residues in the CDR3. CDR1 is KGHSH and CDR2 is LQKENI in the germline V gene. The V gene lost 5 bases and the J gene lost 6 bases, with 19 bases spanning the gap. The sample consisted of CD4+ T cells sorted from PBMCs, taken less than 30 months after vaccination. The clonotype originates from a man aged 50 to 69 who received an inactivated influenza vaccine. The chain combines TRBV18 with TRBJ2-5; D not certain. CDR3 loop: CASSSGSDDPKTQYF. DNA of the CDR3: TGTGCCAGCTCATCGGGCTCAGACGATCCGAAGACCCAGTACTTC.